This TCR beta chain was recovered during a study of cytomegalovirus exposure and HLA in healthy donors. Remarks on this clone: Its antigen is not known.

Study-wide results and limits: In the 120 validation repertoires, just under 95% of cluster scores exceeded 0, per a later analysis. Listed as cytomegalovirus-associated were 164 TCR beta chains. Most TCRs appeared rarely, but some public TCRs recurred in many donors.

Clones were sequenced by immunoSEQ multiplex PCR, and TCRdb holds only the in-frame ones, with some missing. The sample yields hundreds of thousands of clones, less than 90% seen once. Among the 120 subjects of the validation cohort, separate from the approximately 700-subject first cohort, were the donors. The source of this sequence is a man between 18 and 29 years old in good health and CMV-seropositive. The sequencing sample was made of PBMCs.

CDR3 residues: CASSLAGGGNTEAFF. The CDR3 bases are TGTGCCAGCAGCTTGGCGGGTGGGGGTAACACTGAAGCTTTCTTT. The chain uses TRBV5-6 and TRBJ1-1, with D possibly being TRBD1 (5 bases). Trimming cost V 0 bases and J 2 bases, with 11 bases left between them. CDR1 is SGHDT, CDR2 YYEEEE, per germline. This CDR3 is 15 amino acids long.